This T cell receptor beta chain was captured by sequencing in a study of vaccination and CD4 T cells after COVID-19. To note about this clonotype: What it binds is unknown.

Oncomine TCR Beta short-read sequencing was applied to DNA from cultured CD4+ T cells. MiXCR, applied by TCRdb to the PCR reads, yields one record per CDR3 protein. The sample shows 9,900 or so distinct CDR3 sequences, less than 65% of them seen only once. Germline V CDR1 and CDR2: LNHDA, SQIVND (reference sequence). The length of the CDR3 is 13 residues. Trimming shortened V by 6 bases and J by 3 bases, and 11 bases separated the two germline ends. General study results and limits: The cohort comprised relatively few convalescent patients, and no early post-infection timepoints were analyzed.

Treatment denoted: approximately nine-day PBMC culture with coronavirus spike peptide pools or control peptides (ViraFEST assay). The sequence came from a human donor who had recovered from COVID-19. This chain uses TRBV19 with TRBJ2-5; no clear D gene. Sequenced material: CD4+ T cells from blood, cultured in vitro. CDR3 sequence reads: CASSRSPEETQYF. The CDR3 DNA sequence: TGTGCCAGTAGCCGGAGTCCGGAAGAGACCCAGTACTTC.